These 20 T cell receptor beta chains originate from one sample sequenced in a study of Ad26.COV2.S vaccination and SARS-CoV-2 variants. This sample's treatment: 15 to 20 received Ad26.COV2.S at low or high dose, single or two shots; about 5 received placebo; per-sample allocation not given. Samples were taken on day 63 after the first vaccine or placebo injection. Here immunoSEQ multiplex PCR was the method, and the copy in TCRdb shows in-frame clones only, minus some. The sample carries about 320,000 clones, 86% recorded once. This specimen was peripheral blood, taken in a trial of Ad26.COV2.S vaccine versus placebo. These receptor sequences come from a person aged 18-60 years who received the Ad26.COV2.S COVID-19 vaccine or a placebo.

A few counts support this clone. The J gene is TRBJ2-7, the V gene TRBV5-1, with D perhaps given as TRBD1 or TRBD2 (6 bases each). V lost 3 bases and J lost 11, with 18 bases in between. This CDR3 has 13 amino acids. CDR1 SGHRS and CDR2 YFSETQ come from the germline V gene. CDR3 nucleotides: TGCGCCAGCAGCTGGAGCGTAAGGGGGGCAGAGTACTTC. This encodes CASSWSVRGAEYF.

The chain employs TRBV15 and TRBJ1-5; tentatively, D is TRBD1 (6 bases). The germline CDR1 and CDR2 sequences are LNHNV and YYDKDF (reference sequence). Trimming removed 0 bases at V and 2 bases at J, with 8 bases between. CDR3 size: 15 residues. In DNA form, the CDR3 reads TGTGCCACCAGCAGAGATTCAGGGGGCAATCAGCCCCAGCATTTT. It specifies CATSRDSGGNQPQHF. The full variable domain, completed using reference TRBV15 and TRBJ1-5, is DAMVIQNPRYQVTQFGKPVTLSCSQTLNHNVMYWYQQKSSQAPKLLFHYYDKDFNNEADTPDNFQSRRPNTSFCFLDIRSPGLGDTAMYLCATSRDSGGNQPQHFGDGTRLSIL.

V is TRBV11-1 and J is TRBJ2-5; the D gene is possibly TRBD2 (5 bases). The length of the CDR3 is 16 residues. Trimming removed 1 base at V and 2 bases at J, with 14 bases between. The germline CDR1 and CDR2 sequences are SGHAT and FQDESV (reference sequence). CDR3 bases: TGTGCCAGCAGCTTAGGAGTCCTGAGGGCACAAGAGACCCAGTACTTC. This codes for CASSLGVLRAQETQYF.

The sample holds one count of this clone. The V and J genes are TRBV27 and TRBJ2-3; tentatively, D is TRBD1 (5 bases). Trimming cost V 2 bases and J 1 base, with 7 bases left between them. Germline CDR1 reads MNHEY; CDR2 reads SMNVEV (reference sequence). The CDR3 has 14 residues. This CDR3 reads CASSLGAGTDTQYF. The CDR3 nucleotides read TGTGCCAGCAGTTTAGGGGCAGGCACAGATACGCAGTATTTT.

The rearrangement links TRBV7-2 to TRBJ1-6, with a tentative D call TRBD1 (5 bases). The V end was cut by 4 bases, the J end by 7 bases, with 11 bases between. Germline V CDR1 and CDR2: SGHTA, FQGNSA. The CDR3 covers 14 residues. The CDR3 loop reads CASSSRGLNSPLHF. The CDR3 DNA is TGTGCCAGCAGCTCGCGGGGCTTAAATTCACCCCTCCACTTT.

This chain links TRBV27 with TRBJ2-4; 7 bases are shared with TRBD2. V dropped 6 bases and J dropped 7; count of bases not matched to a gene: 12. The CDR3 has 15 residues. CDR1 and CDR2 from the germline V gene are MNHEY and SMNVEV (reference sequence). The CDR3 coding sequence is TGTGCCAGCAGCCCGAGGGGACTATTGGAGAACATTCAGTACTTC. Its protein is CASSPRGLLENIQYF.

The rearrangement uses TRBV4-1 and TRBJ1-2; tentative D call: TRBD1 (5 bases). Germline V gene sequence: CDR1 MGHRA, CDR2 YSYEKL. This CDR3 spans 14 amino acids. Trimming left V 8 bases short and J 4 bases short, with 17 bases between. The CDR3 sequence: CASASGDRSYGYTF. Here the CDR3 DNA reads TGCGCCAGCGCCTCGGGAGACAGATCCTATGGCTACACCTTC.

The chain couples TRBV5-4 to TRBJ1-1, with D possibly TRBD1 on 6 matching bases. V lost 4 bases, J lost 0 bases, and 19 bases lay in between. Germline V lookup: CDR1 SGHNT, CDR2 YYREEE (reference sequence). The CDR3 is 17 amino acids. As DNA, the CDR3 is TGTGCCAGCAGCCCTTCAGGGGCCCCCATACTGAACACTGAAGCTTTCTTT. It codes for CASSPSGAPILNTEAFF. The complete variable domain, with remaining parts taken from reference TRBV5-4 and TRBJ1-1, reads ETGVTQSPTHLIKTRGQQVTLRCSSQSGHNTVSWYQQALGQGPQFIFQYYREEENGRGNFPPRFSGLQFPNYSSELNVNALELDDSALYLCASSPSGAPILNTEAFFGQGTRLTVV.

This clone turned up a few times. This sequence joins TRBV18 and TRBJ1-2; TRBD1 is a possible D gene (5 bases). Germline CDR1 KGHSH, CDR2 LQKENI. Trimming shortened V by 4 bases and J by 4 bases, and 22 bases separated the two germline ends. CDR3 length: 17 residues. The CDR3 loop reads CASSLQDLPPMGYGYTF. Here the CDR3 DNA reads TGTGCCAGCTCACTACAGGACCTACCACCGATGGGCTATGGCTACACCTTC.

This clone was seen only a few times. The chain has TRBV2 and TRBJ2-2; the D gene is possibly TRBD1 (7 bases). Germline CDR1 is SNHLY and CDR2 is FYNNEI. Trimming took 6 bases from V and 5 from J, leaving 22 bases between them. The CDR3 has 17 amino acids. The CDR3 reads CASSRPTGKGGTGELFF. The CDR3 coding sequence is TGTGCCAGCAGCCGACCGACAGGGAAAGGGGGGACCGGGGAGCTGTTTTTT.

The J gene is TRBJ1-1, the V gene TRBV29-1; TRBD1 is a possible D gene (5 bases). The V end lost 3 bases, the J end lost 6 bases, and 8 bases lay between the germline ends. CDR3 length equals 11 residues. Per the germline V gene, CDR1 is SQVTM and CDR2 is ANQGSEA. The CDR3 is CSVEWGAEAFF. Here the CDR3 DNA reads TGCAGCGTTGAGTGGGGGGCTGAAGCTTTCTTT.

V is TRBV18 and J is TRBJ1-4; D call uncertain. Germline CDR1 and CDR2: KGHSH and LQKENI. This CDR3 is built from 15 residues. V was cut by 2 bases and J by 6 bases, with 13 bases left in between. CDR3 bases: TGTGCCAGCTCACCAGGTGAGGGTGCACATGAAAAACTGTTTTTT. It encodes CASSPGEGAHEKLFF.

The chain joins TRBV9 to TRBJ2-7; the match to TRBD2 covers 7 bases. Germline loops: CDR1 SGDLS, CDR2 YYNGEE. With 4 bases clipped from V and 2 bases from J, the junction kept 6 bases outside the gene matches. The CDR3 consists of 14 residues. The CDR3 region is CASSRGRAPYEQYF. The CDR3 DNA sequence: TGTGCCAGCAGCCGTGGGAGGGCCCCCTACGAGCAGTACTTC.

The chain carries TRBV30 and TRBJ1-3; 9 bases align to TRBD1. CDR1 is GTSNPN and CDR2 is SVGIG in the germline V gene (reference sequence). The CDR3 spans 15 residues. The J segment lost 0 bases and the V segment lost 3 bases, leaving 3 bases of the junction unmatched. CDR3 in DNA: TGTGCCTGGAGAACGACAGGGGGCTCTGGAAACACCATATATTTT. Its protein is CAWRTTGGSGNTIYF.

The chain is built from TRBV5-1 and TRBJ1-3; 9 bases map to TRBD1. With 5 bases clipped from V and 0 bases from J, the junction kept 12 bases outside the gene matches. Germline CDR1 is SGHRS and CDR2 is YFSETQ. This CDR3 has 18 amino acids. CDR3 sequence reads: CASRLTTGTGLSGNTIYF. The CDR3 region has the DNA TGCGCCAGCAGATTGACAACCGGGACAGGGCTCTCTGGAAACACCATATATTTT. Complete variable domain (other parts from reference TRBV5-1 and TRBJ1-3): KAGVTQTPRYLIKTRGQQVTLSCSPISGHRSVSWYQQTPGQGLQFLFEYFSETQRNKGNFPGRFSGRQFSNSRSEMNVSTLELGDSALYLCASRLTTGTGLSGNTIYFGEGSWLTVV.

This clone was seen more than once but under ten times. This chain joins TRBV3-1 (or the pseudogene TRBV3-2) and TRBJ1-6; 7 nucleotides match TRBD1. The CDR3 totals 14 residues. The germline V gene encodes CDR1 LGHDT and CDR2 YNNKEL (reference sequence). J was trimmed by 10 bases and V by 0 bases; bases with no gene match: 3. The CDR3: CASSQDQDRSPLHF. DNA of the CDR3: TGTGCCAGCAGCCAAGATCAGGACAGGTCACCCCTCCACTTT.

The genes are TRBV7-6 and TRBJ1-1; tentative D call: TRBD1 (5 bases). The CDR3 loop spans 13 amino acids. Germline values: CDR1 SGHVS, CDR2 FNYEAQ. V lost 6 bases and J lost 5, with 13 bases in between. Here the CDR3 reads CASSFGQGTEAFF. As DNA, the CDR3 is TGTGCCAGCAGTTTTGGACAAGGGACTGAAGCTTTCTTT.

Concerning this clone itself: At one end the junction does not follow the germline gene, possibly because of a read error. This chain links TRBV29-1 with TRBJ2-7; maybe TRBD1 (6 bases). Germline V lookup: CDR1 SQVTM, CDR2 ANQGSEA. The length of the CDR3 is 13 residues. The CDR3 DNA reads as TGCAGCGTGGAAGGACAGAGCTCCTACGAGCAGTACTTC. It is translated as CSVEGQSSYEQYF.

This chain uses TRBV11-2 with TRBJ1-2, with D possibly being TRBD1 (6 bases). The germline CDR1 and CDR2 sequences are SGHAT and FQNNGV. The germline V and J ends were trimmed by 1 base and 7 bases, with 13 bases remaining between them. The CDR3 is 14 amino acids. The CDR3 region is CASSLVGGLSGYTF. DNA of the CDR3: TGTGCCAGCAGCTTAGTAGGGGGATTGAGTGGCTACACCTTC.

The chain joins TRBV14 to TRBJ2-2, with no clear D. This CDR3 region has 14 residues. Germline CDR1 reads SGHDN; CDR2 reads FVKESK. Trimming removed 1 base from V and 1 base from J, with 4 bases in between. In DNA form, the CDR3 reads TGTGCCAGCAGCCAAGGCCAGAACACCGGGGAGCTGTTTTTT. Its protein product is CASSQGQNTGELFF. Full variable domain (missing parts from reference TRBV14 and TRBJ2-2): EAGVTQFPSHSVIEKGQTVTLRCDPISGHDNLYWYRRVMGKEIKFLLHFVKESKQDESGMPNNRFLAERTGGTYSTLKVQPAELEDSGVYFCASSQGQNTGELFFGEGSRLTVL.